This T cell receptor beta chain was identified in a study of cytomegalovirus exposure and HLA in healthy donors. The primer mix had 60 Vbeta and 13 Jbeta primers. TCRdb keeps only in-frame clones here, not all; method: immunoSEQ multiplex PCR. Of about 160,000 clones listed, 79% were seen once; the top ten hold about 6.7%. This clone was seen just once. Germline V gene lookup returns CDR1 SGHRS and CDR2 YFSETQ. Deletions cut 9 bases from V and 8 bases from J, with 20 bases between. This CDR3 has 14 residues. The source material was PBMCs. This TCR was recovered from a man aged 45-60 years in good health and CMV-seropositive. The rearrangement joins TRBV5-1 to TRBJ2-2; D is ambiguous. CDR3 in DNA: TGCGCCACCAAGTTATCAGGCAGACCTGGGGAGCTGTTTTTT. This sequence encodes CATKLSGRPGELFF.